Shown below are 11 T cell receptor beta chains from a single sample sequenced in a study of CD8 T cells in cerebrospinal fluid in Alzheimer's disease. TCRdb reprocessed the 10x single-cell sequencing reads and keeps a single row for each CDR3 protein, giving no DNA. The sample features some 1,100 distinct CDR3 sequences, with approximately 8% in its top ten. The sequencing sample was made of cerebrospinal fluid. Every receptor here comes from a human donor in good health.

Judged by frequency, this clonotype is medium-sized. V is TRBV28 and J is TRBJ2-7; as DNA is missing, the TRBD1 call by TCRdb cannot be tested. CDR1 is MDHEN and CDR2 is SYDVKM in the germline V gene. The CDR3 spans 17 residues. CDR3: CASRPGRGAVGSYEQYF.

Measured by frequency, this clonotype is large (0.1 to 1%). The rearrangement uses TRBV9 and TRBJ1-4. Germline loops: CDR1 SGDLS, CDR2 YYNGEE. This CDR3 comprises 14 residues. This CDR3 reads CASSVGRINEKLFF.

This clonotype is medium-sized by frequency. V is TRBV25-1 and J is TRBJ2-6; TCRdb's D call of TRBD2 is untestable without DNA. Germline V gene data show CDR1 as MGHDK and CDR2 as SYGVNS. The CDR3 runs 14 residues. The chain's CDR3 is CASSDGGEGRVLTF.

Measured by frequency, this clonotype is medium-sized. The J gene is TRBJ2-1, the V gene TRBV6-1; TCRdb's D call, TRBD2, is unchecked because there is no DNA. The length of the CDR3 is 14 residues. From germline, CDR1 is MNHNS and CDR2 SASEGT. CDR3: CASRLAGGDNEQFF.

Considering frequency, this clonotype is medium-sized (0.01 to 0.1%). The J gene is TRBJ2-1, the V gene TRBV6-5; TCRdb calls TRBD1, which cannot be checked without DNA. The CDR3 runs to 13 residues. In germline, CDR1 is MNHEY, CDR2 SVGAGI. This CDR3 is CASSYPPPNEQFF.

Frequency places this clonotype as medium-sized. This sequence joins TRBV5-1 and TRBJ2-7. From germline, CDR1 is SGHRS and CDR2 YFSETQ. The CDR3 covers 12 residues. The CDR3: CASSYDQFEQYF.

This clonotype is called large based on its frequency. The chain uses TRBV18 and TRBJ2-7; TCRdb gives TRBD2 as the D gene, but with no DNA this cannot be confirmed. Germline V CDR1 and CDR2: KGHSH, LQKENI. The CDR3 runs to 15 residues. The CDR3 is CASSRSTSDSSEQYF.

This clonotype registers medium-sized by frequency. This chain uses TRBV5-1 with TRBJ2-3. There are 11 residues in the CDR3. Germline-derived CDR1 and CDR2 are SGHRS and YFSETQ. CDR3 protein: CASRSTDTQYF.

Its frequency marks this clonotype as medium-sized. The chain recombines TRBV5-1 with TRBJ1-1. CDR1 is SGHRS and CDR2 is YFSETQ in the germline V gene. The CDR3 has 13 residues. Here the CDR3 reads CASSDGPNTEAFF. The entire variable domain, with the rest obtained from reference TRBV5-1 and TRBJ1-1, is as follows: KAGVTQTPRYLIKTRGQQVTLSCSPISGHRSVSWYQQTPGQGLQFLFEYFSETQRNKGNFPGRFSGRQFSNSRSEMNVSTLELGDSALYLCASSDGPNTEAFFGQGTRLTVV.

Frequency places this clonotype as medium-sized. The chain couples TRBV5-5 to TRBJ2-7; TCRdb selects TRBD1, and the lack of DNA leaves this call unchecked. Germline V CDR1 and CDR2: SGHKS, YYEKEE (reference sequence). The CDR3 is made up of 14 amino acids. This CDR3 reads CASSPLGTSYEQYF. The whole variable domain, remainder taken from reference TRBV5-5 and TRBJ2-7, is DAGVTQSPTHLIKTRGQQVTLRCSPISGHKSVSWYQQVLGQGPQFIFQYYEKEERGRGNFPDRFSARQFPNYSSELNVNALLLGDSALYLCASSPLGTSYEQYFGPGTRLTVT.

This clonotype is called medium-sized (0.01 to 0.1%) based on its frequency. The V and J genes are TRBV6-2 or TRBV6-3 and TRBJ2-3; TCRdb proposes TRBD2, but this gene call is untestable without DNA. The CDR3 consists of 14 residues. Germline CDR1 MNHEY, CDR2 SVGEGT. CDR3 region: CASDGGRGGDTQYF.